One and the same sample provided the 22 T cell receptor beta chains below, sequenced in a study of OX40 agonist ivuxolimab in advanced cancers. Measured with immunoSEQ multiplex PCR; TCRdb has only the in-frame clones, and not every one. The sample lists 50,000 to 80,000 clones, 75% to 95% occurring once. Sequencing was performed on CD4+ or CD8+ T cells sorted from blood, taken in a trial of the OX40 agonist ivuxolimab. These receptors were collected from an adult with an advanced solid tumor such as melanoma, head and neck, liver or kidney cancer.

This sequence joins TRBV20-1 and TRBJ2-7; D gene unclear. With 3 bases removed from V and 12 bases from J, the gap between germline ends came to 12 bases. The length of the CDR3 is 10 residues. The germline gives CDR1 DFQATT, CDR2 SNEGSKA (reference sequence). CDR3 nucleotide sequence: TGCAGTGCTAGTGTAGATGCTCGGTACTTC. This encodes CSASVDARYF.

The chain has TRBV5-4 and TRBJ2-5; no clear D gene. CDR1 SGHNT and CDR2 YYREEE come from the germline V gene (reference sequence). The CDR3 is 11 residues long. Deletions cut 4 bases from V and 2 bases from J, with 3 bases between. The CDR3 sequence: CASSSQETQYF. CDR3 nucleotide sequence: TGTGCCAGCAGCAGTCAAGAGACCCAGTACTTC.

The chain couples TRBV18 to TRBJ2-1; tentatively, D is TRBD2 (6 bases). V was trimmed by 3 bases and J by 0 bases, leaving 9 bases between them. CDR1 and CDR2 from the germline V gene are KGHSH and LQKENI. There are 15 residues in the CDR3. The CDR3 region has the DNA TGTGCCAGCTCACCTCTCGGGAGCTCCTACAATGAGCAGTTCTTC. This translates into CASSPLGSSYNEQFF.

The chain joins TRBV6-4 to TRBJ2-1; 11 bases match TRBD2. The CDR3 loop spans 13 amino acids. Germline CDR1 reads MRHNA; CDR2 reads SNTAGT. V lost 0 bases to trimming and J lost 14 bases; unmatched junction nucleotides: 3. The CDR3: CASSDSVSGREFF. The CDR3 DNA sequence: TGTGCCAGCAGTGACTCTGTTAGCGGGAGGGAGTTCTTC.

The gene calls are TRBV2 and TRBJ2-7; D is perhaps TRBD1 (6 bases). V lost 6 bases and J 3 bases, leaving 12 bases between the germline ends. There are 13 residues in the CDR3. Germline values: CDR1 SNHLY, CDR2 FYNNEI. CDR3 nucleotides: TGTGCCAGCAGGCACGGGACAAACTACGAGCAGTACTTC. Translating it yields CASRHGTNYEQYF.

CDR3: CASSVIAGGRDTQYF. The CDR3 coding sequence is TGTGCCAGCAGTGTGATAGCGGGAGGTAGAGATACGCAGTATTTT. The chain uses TRBV6-4 and TRBJ2-3; 10 nucleotides align to TRBD2. The CDR3 loop spans 15 amino acids. Germline V gives CDR1 MRHNA, CDR2 SNTAGT. The V segment lost 4 bases and the J segment 5 bases; nucleotides outside the gene matches: 6.

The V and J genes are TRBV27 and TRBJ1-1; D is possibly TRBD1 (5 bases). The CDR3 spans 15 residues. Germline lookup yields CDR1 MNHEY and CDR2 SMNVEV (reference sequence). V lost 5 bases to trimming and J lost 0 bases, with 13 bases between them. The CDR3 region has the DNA TGTGCCAGCAGTATCCGAGGACAACTGAACACTGAAGCTTTCTTT. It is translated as CASSIRGQLNTEAFF.

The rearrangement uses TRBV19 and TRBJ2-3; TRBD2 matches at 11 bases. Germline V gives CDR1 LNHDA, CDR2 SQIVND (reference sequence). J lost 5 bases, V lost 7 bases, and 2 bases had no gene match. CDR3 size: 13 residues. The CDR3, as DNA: TGTGCCAGTACAACTAGCGGGAGAGATACGCAGTATTTT. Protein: CASTTSGRDTQYF.

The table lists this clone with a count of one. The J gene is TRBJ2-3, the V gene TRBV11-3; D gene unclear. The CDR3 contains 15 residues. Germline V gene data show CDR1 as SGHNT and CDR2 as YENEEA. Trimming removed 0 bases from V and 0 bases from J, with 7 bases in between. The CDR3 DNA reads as TGTGCCAGCAGCTTAGAGGTGGGGAGCACAGATACGCAGTATTTT. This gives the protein CASSLEVGSTDTQYF.

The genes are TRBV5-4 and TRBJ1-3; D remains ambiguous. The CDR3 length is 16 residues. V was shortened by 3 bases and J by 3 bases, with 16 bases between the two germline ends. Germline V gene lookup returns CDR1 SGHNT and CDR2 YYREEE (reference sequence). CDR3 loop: CASSSLYGESGNTIYF. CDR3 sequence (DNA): TGTGCCAGCAGCTCGTTATACGGGGAGAGTGGAAACACCATATATTTT. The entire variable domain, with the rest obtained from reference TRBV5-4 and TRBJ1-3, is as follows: ETGVTQSPTHLIKTRGQQVTLRCSSQSGHNTVSWYQQALGQGPQFIFQYYREEENGRGNFPPRFSGLQFPNYSSELNVNALELDDSALYLCASSSLYGESGNTIYFGEGSWLTVV.

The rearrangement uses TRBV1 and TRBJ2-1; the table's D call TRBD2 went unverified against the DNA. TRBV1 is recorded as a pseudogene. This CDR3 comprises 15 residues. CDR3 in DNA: TGCACCAGCGGGGGCCCCGCGGGAGGGCCAGGGGAGCAGTTCTTC. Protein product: CTSGGPAGGPGEQFF.

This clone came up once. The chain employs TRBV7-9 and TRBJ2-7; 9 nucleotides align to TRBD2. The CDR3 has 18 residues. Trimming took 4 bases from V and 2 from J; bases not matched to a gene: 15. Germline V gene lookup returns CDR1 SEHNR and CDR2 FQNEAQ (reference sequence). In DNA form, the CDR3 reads TGTGCCAGCAGCTCTTTCCCGGAGGTAGCGGGAGCGCCCTACGAGCAGTACTTC. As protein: CASSSFPEVAGAPYEQYF.

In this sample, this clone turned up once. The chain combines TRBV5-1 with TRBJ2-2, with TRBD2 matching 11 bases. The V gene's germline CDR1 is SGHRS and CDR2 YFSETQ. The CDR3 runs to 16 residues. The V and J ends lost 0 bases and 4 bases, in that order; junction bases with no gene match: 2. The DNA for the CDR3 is TGCGCCAGCAGCTTGGTAGCGGGAGGGCGCACCGGGGAGCTGTTTTTT. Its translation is CASSLVAGGRTGELFF.

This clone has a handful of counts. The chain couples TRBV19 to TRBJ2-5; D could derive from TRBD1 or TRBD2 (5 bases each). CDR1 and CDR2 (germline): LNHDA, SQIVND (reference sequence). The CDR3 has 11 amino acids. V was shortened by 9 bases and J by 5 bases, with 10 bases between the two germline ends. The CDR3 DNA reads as TGTGCCAGCCGCTGGGGGGAGACCCAGTACTTC. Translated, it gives CASRWGETQYF.

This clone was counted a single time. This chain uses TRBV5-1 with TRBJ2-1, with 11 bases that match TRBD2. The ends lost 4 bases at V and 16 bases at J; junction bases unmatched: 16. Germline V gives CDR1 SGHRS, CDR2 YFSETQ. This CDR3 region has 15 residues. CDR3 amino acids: CASSPGLTSGSLRFF. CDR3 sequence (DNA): TGCGCCAGCAGCCCGGGGCTAACTAGCGGGAGTTTGCGTTTCTTC.

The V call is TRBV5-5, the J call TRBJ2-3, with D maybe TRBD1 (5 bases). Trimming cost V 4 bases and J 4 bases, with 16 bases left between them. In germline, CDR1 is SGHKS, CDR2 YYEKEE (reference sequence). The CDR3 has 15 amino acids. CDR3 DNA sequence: TGTGCCAGCAGCCAGGGTGCCAGTCCTTCAGATACGCAGTATTTT. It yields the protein CASSQGASPSDTQYF. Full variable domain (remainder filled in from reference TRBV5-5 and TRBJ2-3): DAGVTQSPTHLIKTRGQQVTLRCSPISGHKSVSWYQQVLGQGPQFIFQYYEKEERGRGNFPDRFSARQFPNYSSELNVNALLLGDSALYLCASSQGASPSDTQYFGPGTRLTVL.

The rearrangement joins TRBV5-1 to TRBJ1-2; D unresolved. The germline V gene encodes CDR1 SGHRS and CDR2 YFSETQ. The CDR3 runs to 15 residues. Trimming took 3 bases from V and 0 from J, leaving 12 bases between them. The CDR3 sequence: CASSYLDGTNYGYTF. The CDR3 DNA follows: TGCGCCAGCAGCTACTTGGACGGTACTAACTATGGCTACACCTTC.

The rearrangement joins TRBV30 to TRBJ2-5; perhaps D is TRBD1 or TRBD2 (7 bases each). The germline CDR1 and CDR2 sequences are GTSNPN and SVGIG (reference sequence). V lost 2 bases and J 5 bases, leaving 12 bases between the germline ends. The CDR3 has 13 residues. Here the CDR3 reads CAWSQGEGETQYF. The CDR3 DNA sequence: TGTGCCTGGAGTCAGGGGGAGGGGGAGACCCAGTACTTC.

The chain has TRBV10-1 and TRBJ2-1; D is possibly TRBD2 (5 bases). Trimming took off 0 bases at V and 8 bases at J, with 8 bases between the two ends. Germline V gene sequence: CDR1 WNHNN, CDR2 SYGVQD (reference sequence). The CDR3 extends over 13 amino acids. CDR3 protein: CASSESGRDEQFF. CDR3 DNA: TGCGCCAGCAGTGAGTCTGGGCGGGATGAGCAGTTCTTC.

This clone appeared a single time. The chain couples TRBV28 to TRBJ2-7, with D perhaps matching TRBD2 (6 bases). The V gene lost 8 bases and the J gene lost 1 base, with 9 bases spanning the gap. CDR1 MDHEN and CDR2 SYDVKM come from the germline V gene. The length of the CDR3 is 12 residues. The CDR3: CASSRGSYEQYF. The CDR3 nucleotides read TGTGCCAGCTCTCGGGGGTCCTACGAGCAGTACTTC.

This CDR3 reads CASSARRGQAPEQYF. In nucleotides, the CDR3 is TGTGCCAGCAGCGCCCGCCGGGGACAGGCCCCCGAGCAGTACTTC. The chain recombines TRBV5-4 with TRBJ2-7; TRBD1 matches at 8 bases. From germline, CDR1 is SGHNT and CDR2 YYREEE (reference sequence). J gave up 6 bases and V 4 bases, and 12 bases lay outside the gene matches. The CDR3 covers 15 residues.

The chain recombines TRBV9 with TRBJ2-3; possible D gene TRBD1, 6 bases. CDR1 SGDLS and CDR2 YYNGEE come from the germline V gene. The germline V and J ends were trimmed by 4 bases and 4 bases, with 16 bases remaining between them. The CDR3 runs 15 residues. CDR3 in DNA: TGTGCCAGCAGCACAGGGTCCACACGCCCAGATACGCAGTATTTT. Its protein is CASSTGSTRPDTQYF.